The rows below give T cell receptor beta chains drawn from one sample of a study of CD8+ T cells in alopecia areata. The data were produced by immunoSEQ multiplex PCR, yet TCRdb's version contains in-frame clones alone and is incomplete. The top ten clones hold roughly 10% of a sample with around 200,000 clones, about 55% of them seen once. The sample consisted of CD8+ T cells sorted from blood, taken at week 24, from a patient treated with tofacitinib. These receptors were obtained from a human donor with alopecia areata. The CDR3 runs from the conserved cysteine through the conserved F or W. A D gene is named only where the DNA matches it firmly.

D gene: TRBD2; V gene: TRBV28; J gene: TRBJ2-4; CDR3 protein: CASSPAGTSVVAKNIQYF
D gene: NA; V gene: TRBV6-6; J gene: TRBJ1-6; CDR3 protein: CASTPGSLDSPLHF
D gene: NA; V gene: TRBV4-1; J gene: TRBJ2-7; CDR3 protein: CASSQVEGASYEQYF
D gene: TRBD2; V gene: TRBV7-8; J gene: TRBJ2-3; CDR3 protein: CASSRAQRGARTDTQYF
D gene: NA; V gene: TRBV5-4; J gene: TRBJ1-6; CDR3 protein: CASSLGRSPLHF
D gene: TRBD1; V gene: TRBV30; J gene: TRBJ1-2; CDR3 protein: CAWNDRDGYGYTF
D gene: TRBD1; V gene: TRBV25-1; J gene: TRBJ2-1; CDR3 protein: CASSGNRGEQFF
D gene: NA; V gene: TRBV15; J gene: TRBJ2-7; CDR3 protein: CATSPRIGTYEQYF
D gene: NA; V gene: TRBV27; J gene: TRBJ2-7; CDR3 protein: CASRDSYYEQYF
D gene: NA; V gene: TRBV19; J gene: TRBJ1-1; CDR3 protein: CASSISGRITEAFF
D gene: NA; V gene: TRBV9; J gene: TRBJ2-7; CDR3 protein: CASSVWTVKYEQYF
D gene: NA; V gene: TRBV29-1; J gene: TRBJ2-2; CDR3 protein: CSVEAQNTGELFF
D gene: NA; V gene: TRBV7-2; J gene: TRBJ1-4; CDR3 protein: CASSLARRGKDEKLFF
D gene: NA; V gene: TRBV4-2; J gene: TRBJ2-1; CDR3 protein: CASSQTEGGNEQFF
D gene: NA; V gene: TRBV13; J gene: TRBJ2-7; CDR3 protein: CASSIYRQANGQYF
D gene: TRBD1; V gene: TRBV6-4; J gene: TRBJ2-3; CDR3 protein: CASSEGTGGGDTQYF
D gene: TRBD2; V gene: TRBV5-1; J gene: TRBJ2-1; CDR3 protein: CASSLDRTSGSSTYYYNEQFF
D gene: NA; V gene: TRBV4-3; J gene: TRBJ1-2; CDR3 protein: CASSQVPPSPYGYTF
D gene: NA; V gene: TRBV12-5; J gene: TRBJ2-7; CDR3 protein: CASGPDMTYEQYF
D gene: NA; V gene: TRBV27; J gene: TRBJ1-1; CDR3 protein: CASSSSGAMTEAFF
D gene: NA; V gene: TRBV15; J gene: TRBJ2-5; CDR3 protein: CATSTEGGRGETQYF
D gene: NA; V gene: TRBV4-3; J gene: TRBJ2-5; CDR3 protein: CASSQVFTGKETQYF
D gene: NA; V gene: TRBV30; J gene: TRBJ2-7; CDR3 protein: CAWSPGSSYEQYF
D gene: NA; V gene: TRBV5-1; J gene: TRBJ1-2; CDR3 protein: CASSLEGRPNYGYTF
D gene: NA; V gene: TRBV27; J gene: TRBJ2-7; CDR3 protein: CASSFRSGDGMREQYF
D gene: TRBD1; V gene: TRBV29-1; J gene: TRBJ1-5; CDR3 protein: CSVKMTGRGQPQHF
D gene: TRBD1; V gene: TRBV4-3; J gene: TRBJ1-2; CDR3 protein: CASSNRGNYGYTF
D gene: NA; V gene: TRBV29-1; J gene: TRBJ2-7; CDR3 protein: CSVEDPGNYEQYF
D gene: NA; V gene: TRBV7-9; J gene: TRBJ2-3; CDR3 protein: CASSPRDSTDTQYF
D gene: TRBD1; V gene: TRBV27; J gene: TRBJ1-5; CDR3 protein: CASSTGTGGQPQHF
D gene: NA; V gene: TRBV29-1; J gene: TRBJ2-7; CDR3 protein: CSVAPYEQYF
D gene: TRBD2; V gene: TRBV4-2; J gene: TRBJ2-3; CDR3 protein: CASSSRLAGTTDTQYF
D gene: NA; V gene: TRBV6-5; J gene: TRBJ2-5; CDR3 protein: CASSYSSETQYF
D gene: NA; V gene: TRBV10-3; J gene: TRBJ2-1; CDR3 protein: CAISGPSDNEQFF
D gene: NA; V gene: TRBV30; J gene: TRBJ2-7; CDR3 protein: CAWTGAYEQYF
D gene: NA; V gene: TRBV7-9; J gene: TRBJ1-1; CDR3 protein: CASSFGRGDYAEAFF
D gene: NA; V gene: TRBV19; J gene: TRBJ2-3; CDR3 protein: CASSINDGADTQYF
D gene: NA; V gene: TRBV7-3; J gene: TRBJ2-1; CDR3 protein: CASSPGGGGQEQFF
D gene: NA; V gene: TRBV30; J gene: TRBJ1-4; CDR3 protein: CAWSVESREKLFF
D gene: TRBD2; V gene: TRBV15; J gene: TRBJ2-1; CDR3 protein: CATSRGLADYYNEQFF
D gene: TRBD1; V gene: TRBV28; J gene: TRBJ2-7; CDR3 protein: CASSQTGTVDEQYF
D gene: NA; V gene: TRBV19; J gene: TRBJ1-5; CDR3 protein: CASSLLRTDQPQHF